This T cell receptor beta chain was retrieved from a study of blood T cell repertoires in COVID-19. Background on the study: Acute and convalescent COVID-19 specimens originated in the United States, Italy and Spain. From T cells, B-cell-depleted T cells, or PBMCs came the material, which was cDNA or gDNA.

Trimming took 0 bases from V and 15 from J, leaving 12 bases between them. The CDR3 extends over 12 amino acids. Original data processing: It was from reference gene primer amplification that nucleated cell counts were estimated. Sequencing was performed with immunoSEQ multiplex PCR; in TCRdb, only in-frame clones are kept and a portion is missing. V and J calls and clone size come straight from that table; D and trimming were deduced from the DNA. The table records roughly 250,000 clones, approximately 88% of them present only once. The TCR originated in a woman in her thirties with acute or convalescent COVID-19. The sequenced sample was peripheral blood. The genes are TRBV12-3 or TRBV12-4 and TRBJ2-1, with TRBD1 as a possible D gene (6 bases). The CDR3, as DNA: TGTGCCAGCAGTTTAGCGGCTAGGGGGAGGTTCTTC. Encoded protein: CASSLAARGRFF.